These 30 T cell receptor beta chains share one sample of origin, sequenced in a study of cytomegalovirus exposure and HLA in healthy donors. Amplification used 60 Vbeta primers and 13 Jbeta primers. TCRdb's copy holds only in-frame clones and misses some; the assay was immunoSEQ multiplex PCR. The table shows some 80,000 clones, with around 81% occurring only once. Sequencing was done on a sample of PBMCs. These receptor sequences come from a man between 18 and 35 years old in good health and CMV-seropositive.

This clone has just a few counts. CDR3 in amino acids: CASSPERSDYNEQFF. In DNA, the CDR3 is TGTGCCAGCAGTCCCGAGCGGAGCGACTACAATGAGCAGTTCTTC. The chain combines TRBV2 with TRBJ2-1; D possibly corresponds to TRBD2 (5 bases). The germline V gene encodes CDR1 SNHLY and CDR2 FYNNEI. The CDR3 has 15 amino acids. V gave up 5 bases and J gave up 3 bases, with 14 bases separating them.

The rearrangement links TRBV4-1 to TRBJ2-5, with unresolved D. V was shortened by 0 bases and J by 9 bases, with 11 bases between the two germline ends. From germline, CDR1 is MGHRA and CDR2 YSYEKL. This CDR3 has 13 residues. CDR3 residues: CASSQDRVSSQYF. In DNA form, the CDR3 reads TGCGCCAGCAGCCAAGATCGGGTGAGCTCCCAGTACTTC.

The chain couples TRBV6-5 to TRBJ2-7, with D unresolved. The germline CDR1 and CDR2 sequences are MNHEY and SVGAGI. This CDR3 has 13 amino acids. V dropped 0 bases and J dropped 4 bases, with 7 bases sitting between them. The CDR3 here is CASSYSIRYEQYF. The DNA for the CDR3 is TGTGCCAGCAGTTACTCGATCCGGTACGAGCAGTACTTC.

V gene TRBV5-4 combines with J gene TRBJ2-7, with 11 bases fitting TRBD2. This CDR3 spans 17 amino acids. V shed 5 bases and J 3 bases; nucleotides not matched to a gene: 13. CDR1 is SGHNT and CDR2 is YYREEE in the germline V gene (reference sequence). DNA of the CDR3: TGTGCCAGCAGGACGAGCCTCGGGACTAGCGGAAACTACGAGCAGTACTTC. Its translation: CASRTSLGTSGNYEQYF.

The chain carries TRBV5-1 and TRBJ2-5, with D maybe TRBD1 (6 bases). Germline loops: CDR1 SGHRS, CDR2 YFSETQ. CDR3 length: 13 amino acids. Trimming removed 4 bases at V and 1 base at J, with 8 bases between. Written as DNA, the CDR3 is TGCGCCAGCAGCCGGACAGTCCAAGAGACCCAGTACTTC. It yields the protein CASSRTVQETQYF.

The rearrangement uses TRBV9 and TRBJ2-3, with TRBD2 identical over 8 bases. The CDR3 totals 14 residues. With 5 bases clipped from V and 0 bases from J, the junction kept 2 bases outside the gene matches. Looked up from germline, CDR1 is SGDLS and CDR2 is YYNGEE. CDR3 residues: CASSLAGSTDTQYF. The CDR3 coding sequence is TGTGCCAGCAGTTTAGCGGGGAGCACAGATACGCAGTATTTT.

V usage is TRBV29-1 and J usage is TRBJ2-7, with 8 bases identical to TRBD1. Germline V gives CDR1 SQVTM, CDR2 ANQGSEA. The junction had 4 bases not matched to a gene; V was cut back by 4 bases and J by 5 bases. The CDR3 extends over 12 amino acids. The DNA for the CDR3 is TGCAGCGTTGGGGACAGGCGAGACGAGCAGTACTTC. Its translation: CSVGDRRDEQYF.

V usage is TRBV15 and J usage is TRBJ1-1; maybe TRBD1 (5 bases). Between the trimmed V and J ends, which lost 6 bases and 0 bases, there was a span of 11 bases. The CDR3 spans 14 residues. Germline V gives CDR1 LNHNV, CDR2 YYDKDF (reference sequence). The CDR3 spells CATRVDSMNTEAFF. The DNA for the CDR3 is TGTGCCACCAGAGTAGACAGCATGAACACTGAAGCTTTCTTT.

The CDR3 spells CASRSLAASYEQYF. DNA of the CDR3: TGTGCCAGCCGATCCCTAGCGGCGTCCTACGAGCAGTACTTC. V gene TRBV27 combines with J gene TRBJ2-7; TRBD2 matches at 7 bases. Germline CDR1 and CDR2: MNHEY and SMNVEV (reference sequence). With V trimmed by 8 bases and J by 1 base, 8 bases remained unmatched. The CDR3 covers 14 residues.

The rearrangement joins TRBV4-1 to TRBJ1-5, with 12 positions matching TRBD1. The CDR3 covers 16 residues. The V segment lost 4 bases and the J segment 5 bases; nucleotides outside the gene matches: 6. Germline V CDR1 and CDR2: MGHRA, YSYEKL. In DNA, the CDR3 is TGCGCCAGCAGCCGGGGGACAGGGGGCGCGGATCAGCCCCAGCATTTT. Its translation is CASSRGTGGADQPQHF.

This clone was seen just once. Written as DNA, the CDR3 is TGTGCCAGCAGCAGGGGTAAAACTAGGGGGGGTGGGGGCGAGCAGTACTTC. This encodes CASSRGKTRGGGGEQYF. The J gene is TRBJ2-7, the V gene TRBV5-4, with a tentative D call TRBD2 (7 bases). CDR1 and CDR2 from the germline V gene are SGHNT and YYREEE (reference sequence). The CDR3 contains 17 residues. The V and J ends lost 4 bases and 6 bases respectively, with 26 bases between them.

This clone was found a few times. The chain links TRBV7-8 to TRBJ2-7, with 9 bases identical to TRBD2. The CDR3 covers 15 residues. With 4 bases clipped from V and 1 base from J, the junction kept 5 bases outside the gene matches. The germline V gene has CDR1 SGHVS and CDR2 FQNEAQ. As DNA, the CDR3 is TGTGCCAGCAGCTCTTTGACTAGCGGATCCTACGAGCAGTACTTC. Amino acid sequence: CASSSLTSGSYEQYF. The full variable domain, its missing parts supplied by reference TRBV7-8 and TRBJ2-7, is GAGVSQSPRYKVAKRGQDVALRCDPISGHVSLFWYQQALGQGPEFLTYFQNEAQLDKSGLPSDRFFAERPEGSVSTLKIQRTQQEDSAVYLCASSSLTSGSYEQYFGPGTRLTVT.

This sequence joins TRBV20-1 and TRBJ1-2; D unclear. The V gene's germline CDR1 is DFQATT and CDR2 SNEGSKA (reference sequence). This CDR3 contains 11 residues. Deletions cut 5 bases from V and 10 bases from J, with 14 bases between. The CDR3 DNA reads as TGCAGTGCTGGGAGTGGTGATGCCTACACCTTC. Its translation is CSAGSGDAYTF.

On this clone: The same CDR3 is also encoded by other DNA sequences in this sample. This chain joins TRBV29-1 and TRBJ2-3, with a possible D match to TRBD1 (5 bases). This CDR3 spans 13 amino acids. Germline V CDR1 and CDR2: SQVTM, ANQGSEA. Trimming took off 4 bases at V and 0 bases at J, with 8 bases between the two ends. CDR3 nucleotides: TGCAGCGTTGTCACAGGAAGCACAGATACGCAGTATTTT. This translates into CSVVTGSTDTQYF.

This clone was detected a few times. The chain couples TRBV7-6 to TRBJ2-7; 9 positions agree with TRBD2. Germline V CDR1 and CDR2: SGHVS, FNYEAQ. CDR3 length equals 16 residues. V lost 5 bases and J lost 3; bases outside the gene matches: 11. CDR3 in amino acids: CASSPVLAGDNYEQYF. The CDR3 region has the DNA TGTGCCAGCAGCCCCGTATTAGCGGGAGACAACTACGAGCAGTACTTC.

The genes are TRBV6-5 and TRBJ1-1, with TRBD1 matching over 7 bases. V was clipped by 0 bases and J by 3 bases; unmatched bases: 4. The CDR3 sequence is 15 residues long. Germline V gene lookup returns CDR1 MNHEY and CDR2 SVGAGI. The CDR3 sequence: CASSYSTGRYTEAFF. In DNA form, the CDR3 reads TGTGCCAGCAGTTACTCGACAGGGAGGTACACTGAAGCTTTCTTT.

The J gene is TRBJ2-7, the V gene TRBV4-1; TRBD2 might be the D (6 bases). This CDR3 has 13 amino acids. V was cut by 3 bases and J by 3 bases, with 9 bases left in between. Germline lookup yields CDR1 MGHRA and CDR2 YSYEKL. Written as DNA, the CDR3 is TGCGCCAGCAGCCACCAGGGAGGCTACGAGCAGTACTTC. Protein sequence: CASSHQGGYEQYF.

This clone was counted only a few times. The rearrangement uses TRBV6-1 and TRBJ1-5, with TRBD1 matching 8 bases. The CDR3 totals 14 residues. J was trimmed by 11 bases and V by 3 bases; bases with no gene match: 9. Germline CDR1 is MNHNS and CDR2 is SASEGT. The CDR3 reads CASSDQQGGMAQHF. CDR3 sequence (DNA): TGTGCCAGCAGTGACCAACAGGGGGGTATGGCCCAGCATTTT.

This chain connects TRBV7-9 to TRBJ1-1; no firm D call. Between the trimmed V and J ends, which lost 5 bases and 4 bases, there was a span of 11 bases. Germline V gene data show CDR1 as SEHNR and CDR2 as FQNEAQ (reference sequence). This CDR3 spans 13 amino acids. CDR3 in amino acids: CASSPGLFTEAFF. CDR3 nucleotide sequence: TGTGCCAGCAGCCCCGGACTGTTCACTGAAGCTTTCTTT.

This chain joins TRBV2 and TRBJ2-7; D perhaps matches TRBD1 (6 bases). V lost 6 bases to trimming and J lost 4 bases, with 16 bases between them. Germline V CDR1 and CDR2: SNHLY, FYNNEI. This CDR3 is 14 amino acids long. CDR3 coding DNA: TGTGCCAGCAGCCTGTTCGGGACAAATTACGAGCAGTACTTC. As protein: CASSLFGTNYEQYF. Complete variable domain (other parts from reference TRBV2 and TRBJ2-7): EPEVTQTPSHQVTQMGQEVILRCVPISNHLYFYWYRQILGQKVEFLVSFYNNEISEKSEIFDDQFSVERPDGSNFTLKIRSTKLEDSAMYFCASSLFGTNYEQYFGPGTRLTVT.

The rearrangement links TRBV10-3 to TRBJ2-5, with D maybe TRBD1 (5 bases). V was trimmed by 3 bases and J by 6 bases, leaving 14 bases between them. From germline, CDR1 is ENHRY and CDR2 SYGVKD. CDR3 length: 14 amino acids. The CDR3 loop reads CAISDGLGLQTQYF. Here the CDR3 DNA reads TGTGCCATCAGTGATGGGTTGGGGCTTCAGACCCAGTACTTC.

The gene calls are TRBV5-4 and TRBJ1-1; D remains ambiguous. The germline V and J ends were trimmed by 4 bases and 8 bases, with 12 bases remaining between them. The CDR3 extends over 12 amino acids. The V gene's germline CDR1 is SGHNT and CDR2 YYREEE (reference sequence). The DNA of the CDR3 is TGTGCCAGCAGCATCGTCGGCAGGGAAGCTTTCTTT. It translates to CASSIVGREAFF.

The V call is TRBV27, the J call TRBJ1-1; a weak D match, TRBD1 (5 bases). Germline values: CDR1 MNHEY, CDR2 SMNVEV (reference sequence). Trimming stripped 6 bases from V and 5 bases from J, with 16 bases between. The CDR3 is 14 amino acids. The CDR3 region is CASRIAGGRTEAFF. The CDR3 nucleotides are TGTGCCAGCAGAATTGCCGGGGGGAGGACTGAAGCTTTCTTT.

V is TRBV9 and J is TRBJ2-3, with D perhaps TRBD2 (5 bases). Trimming removed 3 bases from V and 4 bases from J, with 9 bases in between. Looked up from germline, CDR1 is SGDLS and CDR2 is YYNGEE. This CDR3 has 13 residues. The CDR3 region has the DNA TGTGCCAGCAGCGGTACAGCGGCAGATACGCAGTATTTT. This gives the protein CASSGTAADTQYF.

This clone has only one observation. The rearrangement joins TRBV28 to TRBJ1-1, with 7 bases fitting TRBD1. J lost 10 bases, V lost 5 bases, and 4 bases had no gene match. This CDR3 is 11 amino acids long. Germline lookup yields CDR1 MDHEN and CDR2 SYDVKM. CDR3 residues: CASSRAGGAFF. The CDR3 DNA follows: TGTGCCAGCAGTCGAGCAGGGGGAGCTTTCTTT.

This chain joins TRBV25-1 and TRBJ1-3, with D possibly being TRBD1 (5 bases). V lost 3 bases to trimming and J lost 3 bases, with 12 bases between them. The CDR3 length is 15 residues. The V gene's germline CDR1 is MGHDK and CDR2 SYGVNS. The CDR3 here is CASSDGGGGGNTIYF. In DNA form, the CDR3 reads TGTGCCAGCAGTGACGGGGGAGGTGGTGGAAACACCATATATTTT. Supplemented by reference TRBV25-1 and TRBJ1-3, the full variable domain reads EADIYQTPRYLVIGTGKKITLECSQTMGHDKMYWYQQDPGMELHLIHYSYGVNSTEKGDLSSESTVSRIRTEHFPLTLESARPSHTSQYLCASSDGGGGGNTIYFGEGSWLTVV.

The chain carries TRBV6-5 and TRBJ1-4; D perhaps matches TRBD1 (5 bases). CDR3 length: 14 residues. Germline V lookup: CDR1 MNHEY, CDR2 SVGAGI. Trimming stripped 2 bases from V and 7 bases from J, with 11 bases between. Written as DNA, the CDR3 is TGTGCCAGCAGTTACCGCAGGGTTTCTGAAAAACTGTTTTTT. Residues: CASSYRRVSEKLFF.

The chain couples TRBV6-1 to TRBJ2-7, with 11 bases lining up with TRBD2. This CDR3 is 15 amino acids long. Germline CDR1 reads MNHNS; CDR2 reads SASEGT. J gave up 1 base and V 8 bases, and 7 bases lay outside the gene matches. CDR3 protein: CASGQLAGGSYEQYF. The DNA of the CDR3 is TGTGCCAGCGGTCAGTTAGCGGGAGGGTCCTACGAGCAGTACTTC.

The chain combines TRBV2 with TRBJ2-2; 7 bases align to TRBD2. CDR1 and CDR2 (germline): SNHLY, FYNNEI. The ends lost 5 bases at V and 2 bases at J; junction bases unmatched: 5. CDR3 length: 15 residues. CDR3 coding DNA: TGTGCCAGCAGTTGGAGCGGGAAAAACACCGGGGAGCTGTTTTTT. Its translation: CASSWSGKNTGELFF.

The chain combines TRBV7-8 with TRBJ1-3, with D uncertain. The length of the CDR3 is 15 residues. Trimming left V 5 bases short and J 0 bases short, with 11 bases between. Germline values: CDR1 SGHVS, CDR2 FQNEAQ. CDR3 nucleotides: TGTGCCAGCAGCGGAGGACGTTTCTCTGGAAACACCATATATTTT. As protein: CASSGGRFSGNTIYF.